The clone carrying this T cell receptor beta chain was detected a few times. The data are from a study of cytomegalovirus exposure and HLA in healthy donors. Primers: 60 Vbeta forward and 13 Jbeta reverse. Clones were sequenced by immunoSEQ multiplex PCR, and TCRdb holds only the in-frame ones, with some missing. The table includes some 140,000 clones, approximately 8.9% detected once. CDR3 size: 11 residues. CDR1 and CDR2 (germline): SGHDT, YYEEEE. The material sequenced was PBMCs. This TCR was sampled from a woman in her 40s in good health and CMV-seropositive. V usage is TRBV5-6 and J usage is TRBJ2-7; D may be TRBD1 (6 bases). CDR3 residues: CASTGRYEQYF. As DNA, the CDR3 is TGTGCTTCGACAGGCCGCTACGAGCAGTACTTC. Based on the CDR3 plus reference TRBV5-6 and TRBJ2-7, the full variable domain is DAGVTQSPTHLIKTRGQQVTLRCSPKSGHDTVSWYQQALGQGPQFIFQYYEEEERQRGNFPDRFSGHQFPNYSSELNVNALLLGDSALYLCASTGRYEQYFGPGTRLTVT.